The rows below give T cell receptor beta chains drawn from one sample of a study of T cells in tuberculosis. This table comes from immunoSEQ multiplex PCR, and its TCRdb copy is limited to in-frame clones, with some not included. The table includes tens of thousands of clones, 94% detected once. Sample: PBMCs. Source of these receptors: a donor aged 5 to 30 with latent tuberculosis or without tuberculosis infection. Some clones in this sample may be carry-over from other donors' samples. The CDR3 runs from the conserved cysteine through the conserved F or W. Each record gives: V gene, J gene, D gene, CDR3 protein. D genes are given only for firm matches.

v_gene: TRBV4-3
j_gene: TRBJ2-1
d_gene: -
CDR3aa: CASSQEPGQLYNEQFF

v_gene: TRBV5-8
j_gene: TRBJ2-3
d_gene: -
CDR3aa: CASSFGTVYTDTQYF

v_gene: TRBV5-1
j_gene: TRBJ2-1
d_gene: TRBD2
CDR3aa: CASSLSSGGDLNEQFF

v_gene: TRBV6-4
j_gene: TRBJ1-1
d_gene: TRBD1
CDR3aa: CASRRTGNTEAFF

v_gene: TRBV9
j_gene: TRBJ1-1
d_gene: -
CDR3aa: CASSVRGMNTEAFF

v_gene: TRBV5-1
j_gene: TRBJ2-4
d_gene: TRBD2
CDR3aa: CASREGTGTSGNIQYF

v_gene: TRBV5-5
j_gene: TRBJ2-7
d_gene: -
CDR3aa: CASSLAWQVESEQYF

v_gene: TRBV19
j_gene: TRBJ1-4
d_gene: TRBD1
CDR3aa: CASSSRQGIATNEKLFF

v_gene: TRBV18
j_gene: TRBJ2-1
d_gene: -
CDR3aa: CASSPERLGGRDEQFF

v_gene: TRBV7-6
j_gene: TRBJ2-1
d_gene: -
CDR3aa: CATAKRDWLEQFF

v_gene: TRBV2
j_gene: TRBJ1-5
d_gene: TRBD1
CDR3aa: CASSAELTGNQPQHF

v_gene: TRBV18
j_gene: TRBJ1-5
d_gene: -
CDR3aa: CASSLGPSLRNNQPQHF

v_gene: TRBV4-1
j_gene: TRBJ2-3
d_gene: TRBD2
CDR3aa: CASSQESAGGPIDTQYF

v_gene: TRBV7-9
j_gene: TRBJ2-7
d_gene: -
CDR3aa: CASSARDNYEQYF

v_gene: TRBV4-1
j_gene: TRBJ2-4
d_gene: TRBD2
CDR3aa: CASSQRASGAKNIQYF

v_gene: TRBV10-1
j_gene: TRBJ1-1
d_gene: TRBD1
CDR3aa: CASSSGTGNTEAFF

v_gene: TRBV29-1
j_gene: TRBJ1-1
d_gene: TRBD1
CDR3aa: CSVAGQGRTEAFF

v_gene: TRBV6-1
j_gene: TRBJ2-1
d_gene: -
CDR3aa: CASIEVQFTEQFF

v_gene: TRBV27
j_gene: TRBJ1-6
d_gene: -
CDR3aa: CASSLMAGVNSPLHF

v_gene: TRBV30
j_gene: TRBJ1-2
d_gene: TRBD1
CDR3aa: CACSRGRVYGYTF

v_gene: TRBV6-6
j_gene: TRBJ1-4
d_gene: -
CDR3aa: CASSTHELANEKLFF

v_gene: TRBV30
j_gene: TRBJ1-3
d_gene: -
CDR3aa: CAWRELPTRMSGNTIYF

v_gene: TRBV7-9
j_gene: TRBJ1-2
d_gene: TRBD1
CDR3aa: CASSGPGTGLFYGYTF

v_gene: TRBV19
j_gene: TRBJ1-4
d_gene: TRBD1
CDR3aa: CASSGTATNEKLFF

v_gene: TRBV19
j_gene: TRBJ1-4
d_gene: -
CDR3aa: CASSIGLGGTNEKLFF

v_gene: TRBV11-2
j_gene: TRBJ1-3
d_gene: -
CDR3aa: CASSLGGAGNTIYF